A selection of T cell receptor beta chains follows, all from one sample in a study of beta chain features in type 1 diabetes. Sequencing was performed with immunoSEQ multiplex PCR; in TCRdb, only in-frame clones are kept and a portion is missing. The sample has around 250,000 clones, over 20% seen once; the top ten hold 0.028%. Sample: naive CD4+ T cells from blood. The receptors here all came from a middle-aged woman with type 1 diabetes. The CDR3 runs from the conserved cysteine through the conserved F or W. D genes are given only for firm matches. Not all rows give a size; the values are once, few, many and, for expanded clones, a class.

d_call clone_size j_call cdr3_length v_call cdr3_nt cdr3_aa
. . TRBJ1-6 15 TRBV7-2 TGTGCCAGCAGATTGTCAGCGAGTTATAATTCACCCCTCCACTTT CASRLSASYNSPLHF
. few TRBJ2-5 15 TRBV7-2 TGTGCCAGCAGCTCTAGAACCCGAGCCGCAGAGACCCAGTACTTC CASSSRTRAAETQYF
. . TRBJ1-1 15 TRBV4-1 TGCGCCAGCAGCCAAGAGGGACACCCGAACACTGAAGCTTTCTTT CASSQEGHPNTEAFF
TRBD2 . TRBJ2-7 13 TRBV29-1 TGCAGAGCCCGGACTAGCGGTCCCTACGAGCAGTACTTC CRARTSGPYEQYF
. few TRBJ2-7 15 TRBV6-5 TGTGCCAGCAGTTACTCGGACTGGAGCTCCTACGAGCAGTACTTC CASSYSDWSSYEQYF
. . TRBJ2-1 15 TRBV6-5 TGTGCCAGCAGGCCGACAGCGAGCTCCTACAATGAGCAGTTCTTC CASRPTASSYNEQFF
TRBD1 . TRBJ1-4 14 TRBV29-1 TGCAGCGTTGGATTCGGGACAGGGGAGGAAAAACTGTTTTTT CSVGFGTGEEKLFF
. few TRBJ1-5 17 TRBV27 TGTGCCAGCAGTTTATCGGCACCGGACAGCCATCAGCGGCCCCAGCATTTT CASSLSAPDSHQRPQHF
. few TRBJ2-5 14 TRBV7-2 TGTGCCAGCAGCTTAACCCCAAACAGGGAGACCCAGTACTTC CASSLTPNRETQYF
TRBD1 . TRBJ2-1 13 TRBV30 TGTGCCTGGAGAATGGACAGGGGCGATGAGCAGTTCTTC CAWRMDRGDEQFF
TRBD2 . TRBJ2-5 15 TRBV6-5 TGTGCCAGCACCGGCGGGGGGCCTCCGCAAGAGACCCAGTACTTC CASTGGGPPQETQYF
. . TRBJ1-2 11 TRBV6-4 TGTGCCAGGGCGGCGCACTATGGCTACACCTTC CARAAHYGYTF
. few TRBJ2-3 18 TRBV4-3 TGCGCCAGCAGCCAAGATGGGGGTCTGGCGGGACCCACAGATACGCAGTATTTT CASSQDGGLAGPTDTQYF
. . TRBJ2-7 12 TRBV7-8 TGTGCCAGCGAAGGGACTGACTACGAGCAGTACTTC CASEGTDYEQYF
. few TRBJ1-4 12 TRBV30 TGTGCCTGGGACAGTTCCAATGAAAAACTGTTTTTT CAWDSSNEKLFF
. few TRBJ1-6 12 TRBV7-9 TGTGCCAGCAGCTTACCCGATTCACCCCTCCACTTT CASSLPDSPLHF
TRBD1 . TRBJ1-1 12 TRBV28 TGTGCCAGCATCCTACAGGGGGCTGAAGCTTTCTTT CASILQGAEAFF
TRBD2 . TRBJ2-1 14 TRBV7-9 TGTGCCAGCAGCTTAGTTAGCGGGATCGATGAGCAGTTCTTC CASSLVSGIDEQFF
TRBD1 . TRBJ1-2 15 TRBV7-2 TGTGCCAGCAGATATACGGGACAGCAACTCTATGGCTACACCTTC CASRYTGQQLYGYTF
. . TRBJ1-3 11 TRBV30 TGTGCCTGGAGTGTCGGGAACACCATATATTTT CAWSVGNTIYF
. . TRBJ2-1 14 TRBV29-1 TGCAGCGTTGAAGAACAGGCCAGGGGCGATGAGCAGTTCTTC CSVEEQARGDEQFF
. . TRBJ2-7 14 TRBV13 TGTGCCAGCAGCTTGACGGGGTCGGGTGGCGAGCAGTACTTC CASSLTGSGGEQYF
TRBD2 few TRBJ2-3 15 TRBV5-1 TGCGCCAGCACCCGAGCGGGGGGGAGCACAGATACGCAGTATTTT CASTRAGGSTDTQYF
TRBD1 few TRBJ2-5 15 TRBV9 TGTGCCAGCAGCCCCCGGGCAGGGGGCAAAGAGACCCAGTACTTC CASSPRAGGKETQYF
. . TRBJ2-2 15 TRBV5-4 TGTGCCAGCAGCTTGGGGGGCGGATTCACCGGGGAGCTGTTTTTT CASSLGGGFTGELFF
TRBD2 . TRBJ2-5 16 TRBV7-2 TGTGCCAGCAGCTTAATAGCGGGGGGGCCCTCGGAGACCCAGTACTTC CASSLIAGGPSETQYF
TRBD2 . TRBJ2-7 12 TRBV29-1 TGCAGCGTTATAGCGGGGGCCTACGAGCAGTACTTC CSVIAGAYEQYF
. few TRBJ1-1 11 TRBV28 TGTGCCAGCAGGGACAAGTCTGAAGCTTTCTTT CASRDKSEAFF
. once TRBJ1-2 14 TRBV2 TGTGCCAGCAGTGAAGCGGGGCCCATCTATGGCTACACCTTC CASSEAGPIYGYTF
. . TRBJ2-4 14 TRBV6-5 TGTGCCAGCAGTCAGGGGTTGGCCAAAAACATTCAGTACTTC CASSQGLAKNIQYF
. few TRBJ2-7 14 TRBV9 TGTGCCAGCAGCGTTGGAGGGGAAAGAAACGAGCAGTACTTC CASSVGGERNEQYF
. . TRBJ2-1 16 TRBV15 TGTGCCACCAGCAGAGATCGGTGGAGCTCCTACAATGAGCAGTTCTTC CATSRDRWSSYNEQFF
. few TRBJ1-2 13 TRBV7-2 TGTGCCAGCAGCTTAGATCGTTCGGGGGACTACACCTTC CASSLDRSGDYTF
TRBD1 . TRBJ1-2 14 TRBV5-1 TGCGCCAGCAGCTTGGGGGACAGGAACTATGGCTACACCTTC CASSLGDRNYGYTF
TRBD1 few TRBJ2-1 15 TRBV19 TGTGCCAGTAGTAGGGATGGACAGGGCTACAATGAGCAGTTCTTC CASSRDGQGYNEQFF
. . TRBJ2-2 15 TRBV7-2 TGTGCCAGCAGCTTCGGAGGGGAGCAGGGCGGGGAGCTGTTTTTT CASSFGGEQGGELFF
. few TRBJ2-5 14 TRBV28 TGTGCCAGCTTTCCAGGATCGGAGGGAGAGACCCAGTACTTC CASFPGSEGETQYF
. few TRBJ1-5 15 TRBV7-8 TGTGCCAGCAGCTTAAACTCGGGGGGCAATCAGCCCCAGCATTTT CASSLNSGGNQPQHF
. few TRBJ1-3 13 TRBV6-5 TGTGTCGTACAGGGCAGCTCTGGAAACACCATATATTTT CVVQGSSGNTIYF
TRBD2 few TRBJ2-1 11 TRBV2 TGTGCCAGCAGTGGGACTAGCGAGCAGTTCTTC CASSGTSEQFF
. few TRBJ2-7 12 TRBV5-1 TGCGCCAGCAGCTTGACGGGCTACGAGCAGTACTTC CASSLTGYEQYF
TRBD1 . TRBJ2-7 18 TRBV7-2 TGTGCCAGCAGCCCCCGCCGGGACAGCCTGAAAGCTCGTCACGAGCAGTACTTC CASSPRRDSLKARHEQYF
. . TRBJ1-2 13 TRBV29-1 TGCAGCGCACGGACTGGCAAGTCCTATGGCTACACCTTC CSARTGKSYGYTF
. . TRBJ1-1 12 TRBV9 TGTGCCAGCAGCTATATGACAGATGAAGCTTTCTTT CASSYMTDEAFF
. . TRBJ1-2 14 TRBV27 TGTGCCAGCACCCTCCCGGTAGGGGACTATGGCTACACCTTC CASTLPVGDYGYTF
. few TRBJ1-1 14 TRBV6-6 TGTGCCAGCAGTCTGGGAGACATAGGCACTGAAGCTTTCTTT CASSLGDIGTEAFF
TRBD1 few TRBJ1-4 21 TRBV30 TGTGCCTGGAGTGTATCACGATCGACAGGGAAAAGCGTCCCAACTAATGAAAAACTGTTTTTT CAWSVSRSTGKSVPTNEKLFF
TRBD1 few TRBJ1-1 14 TRBV18 TGTGCCAGCTCACCAGGGACAGGGGACACTGAAGCTTTCTTT CASSPGTGDTEAFF
TRBD1 few TRBJ2-6 17 TRBV7-2 TGTGCCAGCAGCCACCGGACAGGGCGGTCCGGGGCCAACGTCCTGACTTTC CASSHRTGRSGANVLTF
TRBD2 few TRBJ2-7 15 TRBV5-4 TGTGCCAGCAGCTTGGCCGTTAGCGGGAACTACGAGCAGTACTTC CASSLAVSGNYEQYF
. few TRBJ2-3 14 TRBV29-1 TGCAGCGTTGAAGGCTCGCTTGAGGGAGATACGCAGTATTTT CSVEGSLEGDTQYF
TRBD2 few TRBJ2-1 14 TRBV29-1 TGCAGCGGCCGACTAGCGGGGTCCTACAATGAGCAGTTCTTC CSGRLAGSYNEQFF
TRBD2 . TRBJ2-1 17 TRBV7-2 TGTGCCAGCAGCTTAAAGGAACTAGCGGGAGTCTACAATGAGCAGTTCTTC CASSLKELAGVYNEQFF
TRBD1 . TRBJ1-1 12 TRBV16 TGTGCCAGCAGCTACAGGGGCGCTGAAGCTTTCTTT CASSYRGAEAFF
. few TRBJ1-4 14 TRBV7-6 TGTGCCAGCAGCTCCCGGCCAGGGGTTGAAAAACTGTTTTTT CASSSRPGVEKLFF
. few TRBJ1-1 13 TRBV9 TGTGCCAGCAGCGTAGGGAGGAACACTGAAGCTTTCTTT CASSVGRNTEAFF
. . TRBJ1-1 12 TRBV7-8 TGTGCCAGCAGCTTATCCGACACTGAAGCTTTCTTT CASSLSDTEAFF
. . TRBJ2-3 15 TRBV15 TGTGCCACCAGCAGATCCCAGGGAATCGCAGATACGCAGTATTTT CATSRSQGIADTQYF
. . TRBJ2-3 14 TRBV28 TGTGCCACTAACCTAGGAGACCTCACAGATACGCAGTATTTT CATNLGDLTDTQYF
. . TRBJ1-3 12 TRBV29-1 TGCAGCGTTGCGACAGTAGGAAACACCATATATTTT CSVATVGNTIYF